Listed here are 28 T cell receptor beta chains from one sample, sequenced in a study of OX40 agonist ivuxolimab in advanced cancers. Assay used: immunoSEQ multiplex PCR; TCRdb lists only in-frame clones, some missing. The sample records nearly 90,000 clones, 87% being singletons. The material was CD4+ or CD8+ T cells sorted from blood, obtained in a trial of the OX40 agonist ivuxolimab. The receptors were sampled from an adult with an advanced solid tumor such as melanoma, head and neck, liver or kidney cancer.

This clone was detected a few times. The chain employs TRBV10-3 and TRBJ1-2; D unclear. V was shortened by 4 bases and J by 8 bases, with 17 bases between the two germline ends. CDR1 ENHRY and CDR2 SYGVKD come from the germline V gene. The CDR3 is made up of 14 amino acids. The CDR3 loop is CAISAGPRTGGYTF. In DNA, the CDR3 is TGTGCCATCAGTGCCGGGCCTCGCACGGGCGGCTACACCTTC.

CDR3 residues: CASSLGPGSPYEQYF. The CDR3 DNA reads as TGTGCCAGCAGCTTAGGTCCGGGTAGCCCCTACGAGCAGTACTTC. The V gene is TRBV7-2, the J gene TRBJ2-7; no firm D call. CDR1 is SGHTA and CDR2 is FQGNSA in the germline V gene. This CDR3 region has 15 residues. Trimming shortened V by 1 base and J by 2 bases, and 12 bases separated the two germline ends.

The V gene is TRBV29-1, the J gene TRBJ2-3; TRBD1 or TRBD2 may be the D gene (5 bases each). Germline lookup yields CDR1 SQVTM and CDR2 ANQGSEA. V gave up 7 bases and J gave up 4 bases, with 15 bases separating them. CDR3 length: 13 amino acids. The DNA for the CDR3 is TGCAGCGCCCCTTCACAGGAGGCAGATACGCAGTATTTT. Translating it yields CSAPSQEADTQYF.

The chain joins TRBV5-5 to TRBJ1-2; 7 bases match TRBD1. The CDR3 is 12 residues long. V was pared by 0 bases and J by 7 bases, with 0 bases of the junction left unmatched. Germline assignment: CDR1 SGHKS and CDR2 YYEKEE (reference sequence). In DNA form, the CDR3 reads TGTGCCAGCAGCTTGGGACAGGGTGGCTACACCTTC. Its translation is CASSLGQGGYTF.

The V and J genes are TRBV5-1 and TRBJ1-6; D gene ambiguous. This CDR3 has 14 amino acids. The V gene lost 4 bases and the J gene lost 5 bases, with 10 bases spanning the gap. The germline CDR1 and CDR2 sequences are SGHRS and YFSETQ. The CDR3 DNA is TGCGCCAGCAGCCTGGGCCTAAATAATTCACCCCTCCACTTT. Amino acid sequence: CASSLGLNNSPLHF.

This clone was recorded only once. The genes are TRBV7-2 and TRBJ1-3, with 8 bases identical to TRBD1. Per germline, CDR1 SGHTA and CDR2 FQGNSA. V was pared by 1 base and J by 6 bases, with 5 bases of the junction left unmatched. CDR3 length: 15 amino acids. The CDR3 DNA sequence: TGTGCCAGCAGCTTAGGGACAGGGAGGTTAAACACCATATATTTT. It encodes CASSLGTGRLNTIYF.

The DNA for the CDR3 is TGTGCCAGCAGCCGGGGAGGAGAGCAGTACTTC. Residues: CASSRGGEQYF. This chain joins TRBV7-2 and TRBJ2-7, with D perhaps matching TRBD2 (6 bases). The CDR3 totals 11 residues. Germline values: CDR1 SGHTA, CDR2 FQGNSA. Trimming cost V 5 bases and J 7 bases, with 9 bases left between them. Combining the CDR3 with reference TRBV7-2 and TRBJ2-7 gives the whole variable domain GAGVSQSPSNKVTEKGKDVELRCDPISGHTALYWYRQSLGQGLEFLIYFQGNSAPDKSGLPSDRFSAERTGGSVSTLTIQRTQQEDSAVYLCASSRGGEQYFGPGTRLTVT.

In this sample, this clone turned up once. The chain joins TRBV7-6 to TRBJ2-1; 10 bases are a match to TRBD2. The CDR3 is 17 residues long. Germline CDR1 reads SGHVS; CDR2 reads FNYEAQ. V lost 5 bases to trimming and J lost 4 bases; unmatched junction nucleotides: 11. The CDR3 here is CASSPSPPSGGYNEQFF. CDR3 sequence (DNA): TGTGCCAGCAGCCCCTCCCCCCCTAGCGGGGGTTACAATGAGCAGTTCTTC. Variable domain in full (rest from reference TRBV7-6 and TRBJ2-1): GAGVSQSPRYKVTKRGQDVALRCDPISGHVSLYWYRQALGQGPEFLTYFNYEAQQDKSGLPNDRFSAERPEGSISTLTIQRTEQRDSAMYRCASSPSPPSGGYNEQFFGPGTRLTVL.

V gene TRBV19 combines with J gene TRBJ2-7; D remains ambiguous. V was shortened by 3 bases and J by 0 bases, with 9 bases between the two germline ends. CDR1 and CDR2 (germline): LNHDA, SQIVND (reference sequence). This CDR3 is built from 14 residues. The CDR3 coding sequence is TGTGCCAGTAGTATCCTGGGCAGCTCCTACGAGCAGTACTTC. Amino acids: CASSILGSSYEQYF. The variable domain in full, with the rest retrieved from reference TRBV19 and TRBJ2-7, is DGGITQSPKYLFRKEGQNVTLSCEQNLNHDAMYWYRQDPGQGLRLIYYSQIVNDFQKGDIAEGYSVSREKKESFPLTVTSAQKNPTAFYLCASSILGSSYEQYFGPGTRLTVT.

This clone was observed a single time. The rearrangement joins TRBV28 to TRBJ2-7; 12 bases fit TRBD2. The germline V gene encodes CDR1 MDHEN and CDR2 SYDVKM. Trimming at V came to 5 bases and at J to 2 bases, leaving 7 bases not matched to a gene. The CDR3 loop spans 16 amino acids. CDR3 residues: CASSRGLAGITYEQYF. The CDR3 DNA reads as TGTGCCAGCAGTCGCGGACTAGCGGGGATCACCTACGAGCAGTACTTC.

The chain has TRBV19 and TRBJ2-5; a weak D match, TRBD1 (6 bases). V was clipped by 5 bases and J by 4 bases, with 14 bases between them. Germline V gene data show CDR1 as LNHDA and CDR2 as SQIVND (reference sequence). The CDR3 runs 14 residues. CDR3 sequence: CASSPKQGGETQYF. DNA for the CDR3: TGTGCCAGTAGTCCTAAACAGGGTGGAGAGACCCAGTACTTC. Based on the CDR3 plus reference TRBV19 and TRBJ2-5, the full variable domain is DGGITQSPKYLFRKEGQNVTLSCEQNLNHDAMYWYRQDPGQGLRLIYYSQIVNDFQKGDIAEGYSVSREKKESFPLTVTSAQKNPTAFYLCASSPKQGGETQYFGPGTRLLVL.

The chain recombines TRBV5-1 with TRBJ2-4, with a possible D match to TRBD2 (5 bases). Trimming cost V 3 bases and J 5 bases, with 12 bases left between them. Germline V lookup: CDR1 SGHRS, CDR2 YFSETQ. The CDR3 loop spans 14 amino acids. The CDR3 sequence is CASSSNGRQNIQYF. Written as DNA, the CDR3 is TGCGCCAGCAGCTCGAATGGGAGACAAAACATTCAGTACTTC.

The chain is built from TRBV10-2 and TRBJ1-3; possibly TRBD1 for D (6 bases). The length of the CDR3 is 15 residues. Germline CDR1 reads WSHSY; CDR2 reads SAAADI. Trimming stripped 5 bases from V and 0 bases from J, with 11 bases between. The CDR3 DNA follows: TGCGCCAGCAGTTCTACAGGGAGCTCTGGAAACACCATATATTTT. This gives the protein CASSSTGSSGNTIYF.

V is TRBV6-5 and J is TRBJ2-3; 7 nucleotides align to TRBD1. The CDR3 runs to 15 residues. Germline CDR1 and CDR2: MNHEY and SVGAGI. Trimming cost V 0 bases and J 6 bases; bases outside gene matches: 6. CDR3: CASSYSPGGEDTQYF. The CDR3, as DNA: TGTGCCAGCAGTTACTCACCAGGGGGAGAGGATACGCAGTATTTT.

The rearrangement links TRBV4-1 to TRBJ2-4; possibly TRBD1 for D (5 bases). V was trimmed by 4 bases and J by 0 bases, leaving 19 bases between them. The CDR3 has 18 amino acids. Germline V gene lookup returns CDR1 MGHRA and CDR2 YSYEKL. The CDR3 sequence is CASSPGWVQGLAKNIQYF. The CDR3 bases are TGCGCCAGCAGCCCAGGTTGGGTCCAGGGATTAGCCAAAAACATTCAGTACTTC.

This CDR3 reads CASSGLAGGDTQYF. CDR3 in DNA: TGTGCCAGCAGCGGACTAGCGGGAGGAGATACGCAGTATTTT. This rearrangement joins TRBV6-1 to TRBJ2-3; TRBD2 matches at 14 bases. V trimming: 6 bases; J trimming: 5 bases; junction bases outside the gene matches: 1. Germline values: CDR1 MNHNS, CDR2 SASEGT. This CDR3 contains 14 residues.

The chain links TRBV6-5 to TRBJ2-3; TRBD1 agrees at 8 bases. V lost 2 bases to trimming and J lost 6 bases; unmatched junction nucleotides: 7. This CDR3 region has 15 residues. Germline CDR1 and CDR2: MNHEY and SVGAGI. CDR3 sequence (DNA): TGTGCCAGCAGTTACCGGAGACAGGGGAGGGATACGCAGTATTTT. Translation gives CASSYRRQGRDTQYF.

The chain couples TRBV7-3 to TRBJ2-5; 13 bases fit TRBD2. J gave up 0 bases and V 4 bases, and 2 bases lay outside the gene matches. Germline V gives CDR1 SGHTA, CDR2 FQGTGA. This CDR3 spans 16 amino acids. CDR3 sequence (DNA): TGTGCCAGCAGCTCTGGACTAGCGGGGGACCAAGAGACCCAGTACTTC. Translating it yields CASSSGLAGDQETQYF.

The V call is TRBV7-9, the J call TRBJ2-3; 12 nucleotides line up with TRBD2. Germline assignment: CDR1 SEHNR and CDR2 FQNEAQ (reference sequence). The CDR3 has 15 amino acids. The V segment lost 6 bases and the J segment 2 bases; nucleotides outside the gene matches: 3. The CDR3 nucleotides read TGTGCCAGCAGATGGACTAGCGGGAACACAGATACGCAGTATTTT. Translated: CASRWTSGNTDTQYF.

CDR3 sequence: CASRNSFTEAFF. The CDR3 coding sequence is TGTGCCAGCAGGAACAGCTTCACTGAAGCTTTCTTT. The rearrangement uses TRBV7-9 and TRBJ1-1; no definite D call. Trimming cost V 6 bases and J 4 bases, with 9 bases left between them. This CDR3 region has 12 residues. Germline loops: CDR1 SEHNR, CDR2 FQNEAQ (reference sequence).

This clone appeared once. The J gene is TRBJ2-7, the V gene TRBV29-1; perhaps D is TRBD1 or TRBD2 (6 bases each). CDR1 SQVTM and CDR2 ANQGSEA come from the germline V gene. CDR3 length: 13 amino acids. V was cut by 4 bases and J by 0 bases, with 10 bases left in between. The CDR3 loop is CSVGGATSYEQYF. CDR3 coding DNA: TGCAGCGTTGGGGGGGCTACCTCCTACGAGCAGTACTTC.

This chain links TRBV5-6 with TRBJ2-7, with D possibly called TRBD1 or TRBD2 (5 bases each). Germline V CDR1 and CDR2: SGHDT, YYEEEE. V dropped 6 bases and J dropped 3 bases, with 19 bases sitting between them. CDR3 size: 15 residues. The CDR3 protein is CASTERGAGHYEQYF. The DNA for the CDR3 is TGTGCCAGCACCGAAAGAGGGGCCGGACACTACGAGCAGTACTTC.

For this clone: The CDR3 does not close with the conserved phenylalanine or tryptophan, likely indicating a read error. The DNA is left out, because the CDR3 cannot be placed on it with certainty; the CDR3 is given as TCRdb lists it. This chain links TRBV4-1 with TRBJ1-1. From germline, CDR1 is MGHRA and CDR2 YSYEKL. 11 amino acids form the CDR3, both terminal residues included. CDR3 sequence reads: CASSPLWRDRG.

The rearrangement joins TRBV6-5 to TRBJ1-5, with 7 bases matching TRBD1. The J segment lost 0 bases and the V segment lost 6 bases, leaving 5 bases of the junction unmatched. The CDR3 sequence is 15 residues long. CDR1 MNHEY and CDR2 SVGAGI come from the germline V gene. This chain's CDR3 is CASRPTGPSNQPQHF. The CDR3 region has the DNA TGTGCCAGCAGACCGACAGGGCCTAGCAATCAGCCCCAGCATTTT.

In its sample, this clone was seen once. The chain uses TRBV9 and TRBJ1-2; 7 positions match TRBD1. The CDR3 sequence is 16 residues long. The germline CDR1 and CDR2 sequences are SGDLS and YYNGEE. V lost 0 bases, J lost 1 base, and 6 bases stayed unmatched. The CDR3 region is CASSVDGGGYNYGYTF. In nucleotides, the CDR3 is TGTGCCAGCAGCGTAGACGGAGGGGGCTATAACTATGGCTACACCTTC.

The chain employs TRBV18 and TRBJ2-4, with 7 positions matching TRBD1. J gave up 1 base and V 4 bases, and 10 bases lay outside the gene matches. The CDR3 is 17 residues long. The germline V gene has CDR1 KGHSH and CDR2 LQKENI. CDR3 residues: CASSLPTGAGAKNIQYF. As DNA, the CDR3 is TGTGCCAGCTCACTCCCCACAGGGGCCGGTGCCAAAAACATTCAGTACTTC. The whole variable domain, filled in from reference TRBV18 and TRBJ2-4, reads NAGVMQNPRHLVRRRGQEARLRCSPMKGHSHVYWYRQLPEEGLKFMVYLQKENIIDESGMPKERFSAEFPKEGPSILRIQQVVRGDSAAYFCASSLPTGAGAKNIQYFGAGTRLSVL.

The rearrangement joins TRBV23-1 to TRBJ2-1; 10 bases agree with TRBD1. Being an ORF, TRBV23-1 has a function that is uncertain. This CDR3 spans 13 amino acids. After removal of 11 bases from V and 5 bases from J, the junction contained 6 bases not matched to a gene. CDR3 protein: CAPRDRGHNEQFF. The CDR3 DNA reads as TGCGCCCCTCGGGACAGGGGCCACAATGAGCAGTTCTTC.

The rearrangement joins TRBV7-6 to TRBJ2-3; 11 bases fit TRBD2. Germline-derived CDR1 and CDR2 are SGHVS and FNYEAQ. The CDR3 extends over 16 amino acids. Losses at the gene ends were 0 bases for V and 2 bases for J; bases not matched to a gene: 1. This CDR3 reads CASSLATSGATDTQYF. CDR3 in DNA: TGTGCCAGCAGCTTAGCGACTAGCGGGGCCACAGATACGCAGTATTTT.